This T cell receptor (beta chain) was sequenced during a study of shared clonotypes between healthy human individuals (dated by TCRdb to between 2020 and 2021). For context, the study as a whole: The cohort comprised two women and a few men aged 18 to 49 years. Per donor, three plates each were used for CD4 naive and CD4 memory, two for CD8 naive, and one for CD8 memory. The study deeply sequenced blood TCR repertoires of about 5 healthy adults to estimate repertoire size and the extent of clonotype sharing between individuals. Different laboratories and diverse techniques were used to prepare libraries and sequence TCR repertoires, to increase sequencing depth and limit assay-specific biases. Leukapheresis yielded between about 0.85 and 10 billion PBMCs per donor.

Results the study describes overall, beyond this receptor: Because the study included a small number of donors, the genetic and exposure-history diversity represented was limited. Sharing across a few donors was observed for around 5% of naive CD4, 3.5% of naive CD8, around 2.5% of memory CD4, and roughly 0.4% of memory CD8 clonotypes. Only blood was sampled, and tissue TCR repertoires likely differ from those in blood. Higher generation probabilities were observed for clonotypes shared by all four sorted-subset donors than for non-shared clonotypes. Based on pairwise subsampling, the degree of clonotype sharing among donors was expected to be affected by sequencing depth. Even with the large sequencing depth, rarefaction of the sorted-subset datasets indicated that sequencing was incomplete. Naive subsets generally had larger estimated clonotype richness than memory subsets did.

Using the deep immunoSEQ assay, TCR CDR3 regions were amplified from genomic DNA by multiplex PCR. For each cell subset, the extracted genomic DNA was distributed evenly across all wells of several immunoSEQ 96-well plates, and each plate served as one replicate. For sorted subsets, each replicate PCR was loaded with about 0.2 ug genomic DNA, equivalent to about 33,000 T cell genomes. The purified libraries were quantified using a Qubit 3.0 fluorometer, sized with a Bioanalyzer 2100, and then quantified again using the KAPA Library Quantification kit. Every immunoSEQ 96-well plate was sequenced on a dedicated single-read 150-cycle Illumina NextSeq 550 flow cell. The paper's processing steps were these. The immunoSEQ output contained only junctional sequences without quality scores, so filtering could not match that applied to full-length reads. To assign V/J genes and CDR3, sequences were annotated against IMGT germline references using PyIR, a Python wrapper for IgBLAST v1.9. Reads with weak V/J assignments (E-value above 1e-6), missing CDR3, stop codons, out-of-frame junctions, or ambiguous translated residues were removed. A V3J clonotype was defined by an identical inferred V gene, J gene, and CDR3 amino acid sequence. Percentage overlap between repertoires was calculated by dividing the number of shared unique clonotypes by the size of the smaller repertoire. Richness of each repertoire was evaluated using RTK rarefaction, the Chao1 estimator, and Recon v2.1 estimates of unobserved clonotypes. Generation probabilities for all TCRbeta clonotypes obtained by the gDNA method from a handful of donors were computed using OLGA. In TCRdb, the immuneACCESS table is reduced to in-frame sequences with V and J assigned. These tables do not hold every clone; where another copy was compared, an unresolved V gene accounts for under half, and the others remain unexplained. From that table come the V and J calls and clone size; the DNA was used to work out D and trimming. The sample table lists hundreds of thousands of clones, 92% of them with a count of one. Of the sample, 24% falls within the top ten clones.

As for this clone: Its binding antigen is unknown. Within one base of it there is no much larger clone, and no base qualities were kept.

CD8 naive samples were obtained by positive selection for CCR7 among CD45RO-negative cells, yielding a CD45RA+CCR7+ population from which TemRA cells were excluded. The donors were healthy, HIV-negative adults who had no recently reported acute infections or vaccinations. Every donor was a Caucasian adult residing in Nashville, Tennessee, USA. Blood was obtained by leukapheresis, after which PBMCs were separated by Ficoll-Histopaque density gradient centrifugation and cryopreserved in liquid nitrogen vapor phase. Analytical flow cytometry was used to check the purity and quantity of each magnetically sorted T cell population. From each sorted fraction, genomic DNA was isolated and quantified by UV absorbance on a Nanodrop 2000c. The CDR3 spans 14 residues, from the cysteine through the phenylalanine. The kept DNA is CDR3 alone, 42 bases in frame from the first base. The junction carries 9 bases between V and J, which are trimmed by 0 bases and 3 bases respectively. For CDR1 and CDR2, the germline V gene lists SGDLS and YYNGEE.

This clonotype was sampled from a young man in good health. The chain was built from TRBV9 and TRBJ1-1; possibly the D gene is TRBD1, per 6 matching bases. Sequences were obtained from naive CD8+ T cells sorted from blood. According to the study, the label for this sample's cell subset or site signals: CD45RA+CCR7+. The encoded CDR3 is CASSVAGEDTEAFF. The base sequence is TGTGCCAGCAGCGTAGCAGGGGAGGACACTGAAGCTTTCTTT. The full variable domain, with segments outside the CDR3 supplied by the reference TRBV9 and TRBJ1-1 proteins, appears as DSGVTQTPKHLITATGQRVTLRCSPRSGDLSVYWYQQSLDQGLQFLIQYYNGEERAKGNILERFSAQQFPDLHSELNLSSLELGDSALYFCASSVAGEDTEAFFGQGTRLTVV.